The table lists the clone carrying this T cell receptor beta chain with a few counts. Its antigen remains unidentified. This sample is part of a study of read filtering for tumor transcriptome and immune sequencing. Study outcomes and limitations: Without single-read clonotypes, shared clonotype proportions correlated more between IR-seq and RNA-seq.

From around 440 ng of RNA, a library with molecular barcoded alpha/delta and beta/gamma adaptors was made. In TCRdb, the reads were re-called with MiXCR into one record per CDR3 protein. Altogether fewer than 90,000 distinct CDR3 sequences are present, roughly an eighth being singletons, with the ten largest covering approximately 15%. Germline CDR1 is SGHRS and CDR2 is YFSETQ. J gave up 5 bases and V 4 bases, and 10 bases lay outside the gene matches. The CDR3 is made up of 16 amino acids. This chain connects TRBV5-1 to TRBJ2-2; 8 positions agree with TRBD2. Sequencing used a population of CD138-negative cells sorted from bone marrow. This sequence was found in a donor aged 40 or older with multiple myeloma. CDR3 nucleotides: TGCGCCAGCAGCGTGTTCGCGGGAGGAACGACCGGGGAGCTGTTTTTT. It yields the protein CASSVFAGGTTGELFF.